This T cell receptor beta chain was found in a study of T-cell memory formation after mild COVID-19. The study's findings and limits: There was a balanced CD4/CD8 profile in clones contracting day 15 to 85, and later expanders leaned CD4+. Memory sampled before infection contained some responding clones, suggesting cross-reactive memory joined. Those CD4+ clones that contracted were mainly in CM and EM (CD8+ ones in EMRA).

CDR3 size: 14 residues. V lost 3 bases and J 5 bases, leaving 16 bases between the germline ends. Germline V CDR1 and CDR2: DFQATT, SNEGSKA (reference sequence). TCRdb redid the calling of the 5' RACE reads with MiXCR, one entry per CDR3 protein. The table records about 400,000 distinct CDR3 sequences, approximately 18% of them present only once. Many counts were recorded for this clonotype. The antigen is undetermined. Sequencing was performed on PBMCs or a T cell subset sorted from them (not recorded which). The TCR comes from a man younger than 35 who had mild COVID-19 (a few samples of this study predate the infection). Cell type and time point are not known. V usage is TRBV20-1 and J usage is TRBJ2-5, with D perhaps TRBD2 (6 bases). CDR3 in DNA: TGCAGTGCTAGCGAATCTAGGAGGGGCGAGACCCAGTACTTC. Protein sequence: CSASESRRGETQYF.